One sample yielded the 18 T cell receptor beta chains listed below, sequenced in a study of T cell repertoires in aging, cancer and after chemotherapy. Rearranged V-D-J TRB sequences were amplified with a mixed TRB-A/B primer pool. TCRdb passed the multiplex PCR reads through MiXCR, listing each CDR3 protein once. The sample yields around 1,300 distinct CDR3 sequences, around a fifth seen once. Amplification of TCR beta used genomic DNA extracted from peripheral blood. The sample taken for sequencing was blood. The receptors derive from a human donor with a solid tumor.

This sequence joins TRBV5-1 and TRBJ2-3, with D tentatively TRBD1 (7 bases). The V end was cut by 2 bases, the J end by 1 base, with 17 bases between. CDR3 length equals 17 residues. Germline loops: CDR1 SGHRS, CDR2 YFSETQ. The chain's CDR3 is CASSFPLTGEGTDTQYF. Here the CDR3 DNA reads TGCGCCAGCAGCTTCCCTCTAACAGGGGAGGGCACAGATACGCAGTATTTT. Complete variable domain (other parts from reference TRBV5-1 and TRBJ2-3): KAGVTQTPRYLIKTRGQQVTLSCSPISGHRSVSWYQQTPGQGLQFLFEYFSETQRNKGNFPGRFSGRQFSNSRSEMNVSTLELGDSALYLCASSFPLTGEGTDTQYFGPGTRLTVL.

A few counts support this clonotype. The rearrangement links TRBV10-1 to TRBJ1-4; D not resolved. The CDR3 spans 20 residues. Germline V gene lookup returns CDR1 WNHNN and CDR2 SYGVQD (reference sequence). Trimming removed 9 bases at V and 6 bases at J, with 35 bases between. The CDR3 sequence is CARSNGNFNTRVSLYEKLFF. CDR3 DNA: TGCGCCAGGTCGAATGGTAATTTTAACACCCGGGTATCCCTCTATGAAAAACTGTTTTTT.

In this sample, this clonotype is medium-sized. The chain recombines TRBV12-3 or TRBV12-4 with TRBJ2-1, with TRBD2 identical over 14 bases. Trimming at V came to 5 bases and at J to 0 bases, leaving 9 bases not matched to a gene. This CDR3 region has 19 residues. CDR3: CASSRLAGGVPSSYNEQFF. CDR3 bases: TGTGCCAGCAGTAGACTAGCGGGAGGGGTACCAAGCTCCTACAATGAGCAGTTCTTC.

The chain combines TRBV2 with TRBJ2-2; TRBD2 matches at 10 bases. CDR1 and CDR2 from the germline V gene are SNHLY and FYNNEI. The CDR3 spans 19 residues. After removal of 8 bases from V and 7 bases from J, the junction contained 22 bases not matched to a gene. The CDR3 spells CASQIRLKSGGAFLGELFF. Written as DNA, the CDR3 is TGTGCCAGCCAGATCCGACTGAAAAGCGGGGGGGCTTTTCTCGGGGAGCTGTTTTTT.

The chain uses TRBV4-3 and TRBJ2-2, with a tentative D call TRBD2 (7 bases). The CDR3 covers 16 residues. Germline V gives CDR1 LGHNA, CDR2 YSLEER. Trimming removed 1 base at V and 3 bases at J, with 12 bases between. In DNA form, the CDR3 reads TGCGCCAGCAGCCAAGGGGGGGCGGGAGACACCGGGGAGCTGTTTTTT. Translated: CASSQGGAGDTGELFF.

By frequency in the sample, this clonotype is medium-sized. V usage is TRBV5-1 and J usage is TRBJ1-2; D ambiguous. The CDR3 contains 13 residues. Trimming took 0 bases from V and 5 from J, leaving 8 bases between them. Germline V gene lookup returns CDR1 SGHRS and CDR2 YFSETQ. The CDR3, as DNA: TGCGCCAGCAGCTTGGACAGTTCATATGGCTACACCTTC. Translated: CASSLDSSYGYTF.

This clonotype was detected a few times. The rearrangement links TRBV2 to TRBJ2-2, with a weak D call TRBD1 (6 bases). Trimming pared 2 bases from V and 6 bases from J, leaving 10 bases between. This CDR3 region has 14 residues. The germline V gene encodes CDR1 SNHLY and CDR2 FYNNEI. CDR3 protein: CASSETTGPGELFF. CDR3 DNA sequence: TGTGCCAGCAGTGAAACTACAGGGCCCGGGGAGCTGTTTTTT.

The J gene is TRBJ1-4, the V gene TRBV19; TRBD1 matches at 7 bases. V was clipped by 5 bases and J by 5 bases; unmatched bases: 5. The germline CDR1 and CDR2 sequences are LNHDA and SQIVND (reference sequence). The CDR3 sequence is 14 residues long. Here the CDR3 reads CASSFVDRNEKLFF. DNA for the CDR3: TGTGCCAGTAGTTTCGTGGACAGGAATGAAAAACTGTTTTTT.

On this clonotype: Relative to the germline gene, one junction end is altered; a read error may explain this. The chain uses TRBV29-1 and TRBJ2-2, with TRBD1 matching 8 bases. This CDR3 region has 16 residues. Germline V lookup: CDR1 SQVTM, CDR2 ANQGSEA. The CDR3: CSVSDTGTGNTGELFF. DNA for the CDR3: TGTAGCGTTTCCGATACCGGGACAGGGAACACCGGGGAGCTGTTTTTT.

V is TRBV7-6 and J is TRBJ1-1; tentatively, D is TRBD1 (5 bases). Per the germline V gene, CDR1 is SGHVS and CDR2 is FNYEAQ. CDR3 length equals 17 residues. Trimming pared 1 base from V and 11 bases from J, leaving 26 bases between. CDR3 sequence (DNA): TGTGCCAGCAGCTTAGGAGGGACGGCCCTGGGGCCCAAGATGGCTTTCTTT. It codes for CASSLGGTALGPKMAFF.

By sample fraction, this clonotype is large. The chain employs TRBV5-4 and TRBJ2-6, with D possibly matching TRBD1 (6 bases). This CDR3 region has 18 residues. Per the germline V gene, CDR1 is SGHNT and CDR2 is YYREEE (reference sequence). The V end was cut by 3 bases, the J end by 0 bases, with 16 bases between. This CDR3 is CASSSGMDRASGANVLTF. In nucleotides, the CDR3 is TGTGCCAGCAGCTCAGGCATGGACAGAGCCTCTGGGGCCAACGTCCTGACTTTC.

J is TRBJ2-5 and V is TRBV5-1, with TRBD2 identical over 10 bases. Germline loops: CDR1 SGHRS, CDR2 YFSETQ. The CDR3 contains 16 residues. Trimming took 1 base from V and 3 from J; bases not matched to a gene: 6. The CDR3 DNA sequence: TGCGCCAGCAGCTTGTTTCCTAGCGGGAGTGAAGAGACCCAGTACTTC. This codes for CASSLFPSGSEETQYF.

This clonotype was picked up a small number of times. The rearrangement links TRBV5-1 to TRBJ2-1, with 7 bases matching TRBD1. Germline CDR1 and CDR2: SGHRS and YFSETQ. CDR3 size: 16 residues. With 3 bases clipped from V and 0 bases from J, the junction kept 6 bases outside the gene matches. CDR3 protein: CASSSQGVGSYNEQFF. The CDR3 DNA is TGCGCCAGCAGCTCTCAGGGGGTTGGCTCCTACAATGAGCAGTTCTTC. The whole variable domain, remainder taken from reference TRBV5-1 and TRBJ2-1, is KAGVTQTPRYLIKTRGQQVTLSCSPISGHRSVSWYQQTPGQGLQFLFEYFSETQRNKGNFPGRFSGRQFSNSRSEMNVSTLELGDSALYLCASSSQGVGSYNEQFFGPGTRLTVL.

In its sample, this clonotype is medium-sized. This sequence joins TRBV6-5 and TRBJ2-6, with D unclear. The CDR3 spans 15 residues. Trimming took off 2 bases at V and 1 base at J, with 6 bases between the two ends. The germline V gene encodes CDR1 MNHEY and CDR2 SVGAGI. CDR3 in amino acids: CASSYGGSGANVLTF. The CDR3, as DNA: TGTGCCAGCAGTTACGGTGGTTCTGGGGCCAACGTCCTGACTTTC.

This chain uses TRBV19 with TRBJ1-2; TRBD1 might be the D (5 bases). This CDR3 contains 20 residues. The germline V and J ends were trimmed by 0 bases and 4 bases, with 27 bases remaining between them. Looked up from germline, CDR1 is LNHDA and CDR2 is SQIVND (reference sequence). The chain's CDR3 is CASSIDFFGVGSGTTYGYTF. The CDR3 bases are TGTGCCAGTAGTATAGACTTTTTTGGGGTCGGGTCAGGGACGACCTATGGCTACACCTTC.

The CDR3 is CAWRRGTDTQYF. The CDR3 DNA reads TGTGCCTGGAGAAGGGGCACAGATACGCAGTATTTT. The chain carries TRBV30 and TRBJ2-3; unclear D gene. Trimming pared 3 bases from V and 1 base from J, leaving 5 bases between. This CDR3 is 12 amino acids long. Per the germline V gene, CDR1 is GTSNPN and CDR2 is SVGIG (reference sequence).

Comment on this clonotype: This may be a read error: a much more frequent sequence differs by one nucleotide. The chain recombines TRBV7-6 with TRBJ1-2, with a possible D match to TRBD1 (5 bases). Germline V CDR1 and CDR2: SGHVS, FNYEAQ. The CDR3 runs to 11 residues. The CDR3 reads CTSSQDSGYTF. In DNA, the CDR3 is TGTACCAGCAGCCAAGACAGTGGCTACACCTTC.

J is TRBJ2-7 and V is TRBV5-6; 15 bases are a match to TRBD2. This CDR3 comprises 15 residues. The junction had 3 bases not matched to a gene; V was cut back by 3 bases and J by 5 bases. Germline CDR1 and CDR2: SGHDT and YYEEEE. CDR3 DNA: TGTGCCAGCAGCTGGGGACTAGCGGGAGGTCACGAGCAGTACGTC. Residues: CASSWGLAGGHEQYV.